This T cell receptor (beta chain) was recorded in a study of blood T cell repertoires in COVID-19. Assay used: immunoSEQ multiplex PCR; TCRdb lists only in-frame clones, some missing. The table records under 200,000 clones, about 88% of them present only once. In germline, CDR1 is MNHEY, CDR2 SMNVEV (reference sequence). CDR3 length equals 15 residues. Trimming took 1 base from V and 7 from J; bases not matched to a gene: 3. J is TRBJ2-1 and V is TRBV27; 11 nucleotides align to TRBD2. The sequence derives from a woman of 80 years or more in a cohort sampled during active or convalescent COVID-19. Specimen: peripheral blood. The CDR3 sequence: CASSLFSGRVNEQFF. The DNA of the CDR3 is TGTGCCAGCAGTTTATTTAGCGGGAGGGTGAATGAGCAGTTCTTC.